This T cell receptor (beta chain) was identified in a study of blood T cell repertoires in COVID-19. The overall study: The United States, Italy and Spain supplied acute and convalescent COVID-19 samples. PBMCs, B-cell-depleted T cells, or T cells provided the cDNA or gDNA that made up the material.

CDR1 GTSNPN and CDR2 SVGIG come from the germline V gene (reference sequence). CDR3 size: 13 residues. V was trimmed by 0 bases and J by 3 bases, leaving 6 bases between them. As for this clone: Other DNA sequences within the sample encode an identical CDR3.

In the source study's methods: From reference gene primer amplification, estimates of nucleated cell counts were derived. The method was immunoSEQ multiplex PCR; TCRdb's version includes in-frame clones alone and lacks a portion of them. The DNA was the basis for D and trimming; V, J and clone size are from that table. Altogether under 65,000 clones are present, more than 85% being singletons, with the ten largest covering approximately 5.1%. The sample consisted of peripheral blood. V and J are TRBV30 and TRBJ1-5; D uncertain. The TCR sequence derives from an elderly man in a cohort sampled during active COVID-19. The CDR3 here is CAWSVRDNQPQHF. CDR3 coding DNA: TGTGCCTGGAGTGTGAGGGACAATCAGCCCCAGCATTTT.